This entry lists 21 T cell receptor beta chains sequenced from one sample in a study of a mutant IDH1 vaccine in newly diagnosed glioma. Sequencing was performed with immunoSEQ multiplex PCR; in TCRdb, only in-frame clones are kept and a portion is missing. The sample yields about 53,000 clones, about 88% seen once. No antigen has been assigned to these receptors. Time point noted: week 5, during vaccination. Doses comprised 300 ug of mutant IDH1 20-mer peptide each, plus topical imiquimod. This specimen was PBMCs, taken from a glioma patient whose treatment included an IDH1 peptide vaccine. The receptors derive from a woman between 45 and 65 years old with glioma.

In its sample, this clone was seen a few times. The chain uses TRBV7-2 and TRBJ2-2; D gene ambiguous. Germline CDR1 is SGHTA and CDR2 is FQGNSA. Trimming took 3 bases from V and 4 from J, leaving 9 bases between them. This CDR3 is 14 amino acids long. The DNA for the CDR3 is TGTGCCAGCAGCTTGATCACCGGCACCGGGGAGCTGTTTTTT. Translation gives CASSLITGTGELFF.

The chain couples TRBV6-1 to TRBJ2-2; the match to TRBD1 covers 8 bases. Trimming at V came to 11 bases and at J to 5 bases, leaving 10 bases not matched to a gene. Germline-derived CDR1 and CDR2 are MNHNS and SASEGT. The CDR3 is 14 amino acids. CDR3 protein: CAGNRGVRTGELFF. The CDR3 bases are TGTGCCGGCAACAGGGGGGTTAGGACCGGGGAGCTGTTTTTT.

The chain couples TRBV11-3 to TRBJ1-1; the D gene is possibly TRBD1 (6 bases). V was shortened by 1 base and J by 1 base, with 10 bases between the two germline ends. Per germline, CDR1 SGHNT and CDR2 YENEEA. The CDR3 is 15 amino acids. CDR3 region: CASSLVLGGNTEAFF. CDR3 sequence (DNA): TGTGCCAGCAGCTTAGTATTAGGGGGGAACACTGAAGCTTTCTTT.

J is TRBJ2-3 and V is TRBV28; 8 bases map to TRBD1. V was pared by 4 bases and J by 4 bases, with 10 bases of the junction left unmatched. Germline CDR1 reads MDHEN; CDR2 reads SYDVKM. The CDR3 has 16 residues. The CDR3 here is CASSSSSEQGADTQYF. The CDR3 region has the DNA TGTGCCAGCAGTTCTAGTTCGGAACAGGGGGCAGATACGCAGTATTTT.

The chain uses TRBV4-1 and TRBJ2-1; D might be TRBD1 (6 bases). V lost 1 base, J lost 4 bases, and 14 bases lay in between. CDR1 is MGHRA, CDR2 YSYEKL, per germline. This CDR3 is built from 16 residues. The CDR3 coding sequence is TGCGCCAGCAGCCAAGGGCGGACAGAGGCGTACAATGAGCAGTTCTTC. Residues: CASSQGRTEAYNEQFF.

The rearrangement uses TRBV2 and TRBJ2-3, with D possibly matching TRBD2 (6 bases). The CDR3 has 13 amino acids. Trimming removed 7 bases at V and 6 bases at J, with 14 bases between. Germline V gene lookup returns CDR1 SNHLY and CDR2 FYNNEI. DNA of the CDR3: TGTGCCAGCACAGGCGGGGTCGGGGATACGCAGTATTTT. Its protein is CASTGGVGDTQYF. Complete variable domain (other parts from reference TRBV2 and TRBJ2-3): EPEVTQTPSHQVTQMGQEVILRCVPISNHLYFYWYRQILGQKVEFLVSFYNNEISEKSEIFDDQFSVERPDGSNFTLKIRSTKLEDSAMYFCASTGGVGDTQYFGPGTRLTVL.

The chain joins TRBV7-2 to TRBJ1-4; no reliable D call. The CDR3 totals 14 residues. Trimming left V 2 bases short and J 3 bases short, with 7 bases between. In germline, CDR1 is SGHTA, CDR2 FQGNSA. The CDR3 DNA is TGTGCCAGCAGCTTACCTGGTGCTAATGAAAAACTGTTTTTT. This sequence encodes CASSLPGANEKLFF.

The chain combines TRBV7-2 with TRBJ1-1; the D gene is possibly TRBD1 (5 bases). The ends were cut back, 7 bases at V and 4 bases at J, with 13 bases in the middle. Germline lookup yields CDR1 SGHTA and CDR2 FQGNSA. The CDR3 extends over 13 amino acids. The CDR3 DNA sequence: TGTGCCAGCAACCAGGGCTACGGCACTGAAGCTTTCTTT. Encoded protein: CASNQGYGTEAFF.

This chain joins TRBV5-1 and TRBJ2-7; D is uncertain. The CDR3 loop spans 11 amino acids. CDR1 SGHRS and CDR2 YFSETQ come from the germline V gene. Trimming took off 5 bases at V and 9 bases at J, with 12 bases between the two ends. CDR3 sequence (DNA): TGCGCCAGCAGGGAAGCGCTGGGGCAGTACTTC. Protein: CASREALGQYF.

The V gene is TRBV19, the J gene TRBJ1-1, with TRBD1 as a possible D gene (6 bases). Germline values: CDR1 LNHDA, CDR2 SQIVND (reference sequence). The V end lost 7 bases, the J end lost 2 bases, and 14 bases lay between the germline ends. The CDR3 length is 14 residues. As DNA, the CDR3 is TGTGCCAGTACCATTGACAGGACCAACACTGAAGCTTTCTTT. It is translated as CASTIDRTNTEAFF.

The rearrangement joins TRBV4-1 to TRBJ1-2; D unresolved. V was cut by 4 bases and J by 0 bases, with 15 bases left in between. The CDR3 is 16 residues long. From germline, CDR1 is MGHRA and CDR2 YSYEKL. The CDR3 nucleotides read TGCGCCAGCAGCCTCTCTCGTCCGGGAGCTAACTATGGCTACACCTTC. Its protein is CASSLSRPGANYGYTF.

CDR3 residues: CASSYRRAGSNEKLFF. CDR3 sequence (DNA): TGTGCCAGCAGTTACAGGCGGGCAGGCTCTAATGAAAAACTGTTTTTT. The chain has TRBV2 and TRBJ1-4; tentative D call: TRBD1 (5 bases). CDR3 length: 16 amino acids. Trimming removed 5 bases from V and 3 bases from J, with 16 bases in between. CDR1 and CDR2 from the germline V gene are SNHLY and FYNNEI.

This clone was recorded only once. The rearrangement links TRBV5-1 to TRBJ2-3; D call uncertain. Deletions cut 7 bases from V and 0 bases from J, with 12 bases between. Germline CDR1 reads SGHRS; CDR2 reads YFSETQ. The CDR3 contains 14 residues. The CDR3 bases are TGCGCCAGCTGGCGAGGCGGTAGCACAGATACGCAGTATTTT. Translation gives CASWRGGSTDTQYF.

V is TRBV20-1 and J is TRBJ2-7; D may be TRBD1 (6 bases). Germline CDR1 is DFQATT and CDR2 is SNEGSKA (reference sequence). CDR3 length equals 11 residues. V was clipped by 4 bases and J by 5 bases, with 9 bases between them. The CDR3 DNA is TGCAGTGCTATTCAGGGGAACGAGCAGTACTTC. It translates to CSAIQGNEQYF.

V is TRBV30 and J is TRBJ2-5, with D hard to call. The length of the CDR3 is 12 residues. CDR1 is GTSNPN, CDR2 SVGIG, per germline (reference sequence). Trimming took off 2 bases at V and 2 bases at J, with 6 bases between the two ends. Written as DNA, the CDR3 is TGTGCCTGGAGTCGGCAGCAAGAGACCCAGTACTTC. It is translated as CAWSRQQETQYF.

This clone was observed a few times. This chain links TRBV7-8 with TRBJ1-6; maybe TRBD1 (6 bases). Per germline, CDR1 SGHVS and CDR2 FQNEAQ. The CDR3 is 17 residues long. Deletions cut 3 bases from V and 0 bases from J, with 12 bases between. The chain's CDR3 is CASSLAGADSYNSPLHF. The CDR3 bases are TGTGCCAGCAGCTTGGCAGGGGCGGACTCCTATAATTCACCCCTCCACTTT.

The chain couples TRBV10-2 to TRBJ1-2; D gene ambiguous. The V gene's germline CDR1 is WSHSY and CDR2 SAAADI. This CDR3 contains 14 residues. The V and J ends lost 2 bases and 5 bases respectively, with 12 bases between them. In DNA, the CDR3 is TGCGCCAGCAGTGAGCGAGGGAAGGGTTATGGCTACACCTTC. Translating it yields CASSERGKGYGYTF.

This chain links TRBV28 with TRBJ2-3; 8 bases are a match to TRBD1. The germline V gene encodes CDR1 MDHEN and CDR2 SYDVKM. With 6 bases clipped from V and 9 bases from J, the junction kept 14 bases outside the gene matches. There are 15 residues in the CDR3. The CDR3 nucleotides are TGTGCCAGCAGCCTGACAGGGGTGGGGGCTGGGACGCAGTATTTT. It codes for CASSLTGVGAGTQYF.

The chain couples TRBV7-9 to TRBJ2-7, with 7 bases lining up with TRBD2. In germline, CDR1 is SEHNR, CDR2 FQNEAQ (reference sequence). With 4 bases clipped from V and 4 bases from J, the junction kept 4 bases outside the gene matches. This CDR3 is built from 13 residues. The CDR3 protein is CASSSRGGYEQYF. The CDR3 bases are TGTGCCAGCAGCTCCCGGGGAGGGTACGAGCAGTACTTC.

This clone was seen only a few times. This chain's CDR3 is CASSVGTVDTGELFF. For the CDR3, the DNA is TGTGCCAGCAGCGTAGGGACGGTGGACACCGGGGAGCTGTTTTTT. J is TRBJ2-2 and V is TRBV9; no reliable D call. V was shortened by 0 bases and J by 3 bases, with 9 bases between the two germline ends. This CDR3 has 15 amino acids. Germline CDR1 reads SGDLS; CDR2 reads YYNGEE.

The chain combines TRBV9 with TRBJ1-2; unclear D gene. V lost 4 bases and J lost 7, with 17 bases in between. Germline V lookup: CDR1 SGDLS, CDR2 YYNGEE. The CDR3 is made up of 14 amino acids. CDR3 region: CASSSWEADTGYTF. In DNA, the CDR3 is TGTGCCAGCAGCTCATGGGAGGCGGATACTGGCTACACCTTC.